This T cell receptor beta chain was retrieved from a study of cytomegalovirus exposure and HLA in healthy donors. Both 60 Vbeta primers and 13 Jbeta primers went into the PCR. Here immunoSEQ multiplex PCR was the method, and the copy in TCRdb shows in-frame clones only, minus some. This sample has 100,000 to 150,000 clones, with more than 60% found just once. This receptor was obtained from a woman aged 50 to 60 in good health and CMV-seropositive. Material for sequencing was PBMCs.

The DNA of the CDR3 is TGTGCCAGCAGTTCGGGACTAGCGGGAAATACGCAGTATTTT. Translation: CASSSGLAGNTQYF. This chain connects TRBV9 to TRBJ2-3, with 13 bases aligning to TRBD2. The CDR3 has 14 amino acids. Trimming took 5 bases from V and 7 from J; bases not matched to a gene: 4. Germline CDR1 and CDR2: SGDLS and YYNGEE.